This T cell receptor (beta chain) originates from a study of blood T cell repertoires in COVID-19. Whole-study context: Acute and convalescent COVID-19 specimens originated in the United States, Italy and Spain. Sources were T cells, B-cell-depleted T cells, or PBMCs; the material itself was cDNA or gDNA.

Germline V gene lookup returns CDR1 PRHDT and CDR2 FYEKMQ (reference sequence). Trimming removed 5 bases at V and 0 bases at J, with 14 bases between. The CDR3 has 15 amino acids. Seattle-derived patients entered the study during active infection and were followed longitudinally. Sequencing used immunoSEQ multiplex PCR; TCRdb keeps in-frame clones, though not all of them. The sample has about 480,000 clones, about 88% seen once. The chain has TRBV13 and TRBJ2-7, with D possibly being TRBD1 (6 bases). The receptor was derived from a man younger than 35 with COVID-19, enrolled during active disease. Source material: peripheral blood. The CDR3 nucleotides read TGTGCCAGCAGCACCTCTGAGACAGGCTCCTACGAGCAGTACTTC. Protein sequence: CASSTSETGSYEQYF.